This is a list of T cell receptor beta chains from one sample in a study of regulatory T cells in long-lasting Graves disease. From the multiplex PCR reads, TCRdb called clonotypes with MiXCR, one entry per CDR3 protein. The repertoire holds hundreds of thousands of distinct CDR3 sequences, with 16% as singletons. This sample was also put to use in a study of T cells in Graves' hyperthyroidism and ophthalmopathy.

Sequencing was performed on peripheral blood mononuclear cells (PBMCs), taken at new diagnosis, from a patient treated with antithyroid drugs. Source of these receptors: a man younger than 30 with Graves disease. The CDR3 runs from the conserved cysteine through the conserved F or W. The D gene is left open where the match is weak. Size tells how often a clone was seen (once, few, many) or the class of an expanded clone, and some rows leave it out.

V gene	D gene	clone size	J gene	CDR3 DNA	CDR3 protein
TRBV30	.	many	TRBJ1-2	TGTGCCTGGAGTCTAGTAACAGGGCGCCCTAACTATGGCTACACCTTC	CAWSLVTGRPNYGYTF
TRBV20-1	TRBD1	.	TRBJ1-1	TGCAGTGCTAGAGATGCCAGGACAGGGAACACTGAAGCTTTCTTT	CSARDARTGNTEAFF
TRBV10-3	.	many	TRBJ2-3	TGTGCCATCACTACCACAAGCACAGATACGCAGTATTTT	CAITTTSTDTQYF
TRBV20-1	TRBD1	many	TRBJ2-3	TGCAGTGCTAGAGGGGGACAGGGGGGAACAGATACGCAGTATTTT	CSARGGQGGTDTQYF
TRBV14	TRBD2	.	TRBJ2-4	TGTACCAGCAGCCGCTTGGCGGGGGGAGACATTCAGTACTTC	CTSSRLAGGDIQYF
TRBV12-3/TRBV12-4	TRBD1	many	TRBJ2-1	TGTGCCAGCAGTTTAACAGGGGGCAGGGATGAGCAGTTCTTC	CASSLTGGRDEQFF
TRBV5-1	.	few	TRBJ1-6	TGCGCCAGCAGCTTGTCCTATAATTCACCCCTCCACTTT	CASSLSYNSPLHF
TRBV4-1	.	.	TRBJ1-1	TGCGCCAGCAGCCAAGAAAATCTCATGAACACTGAAGCTTTCTTT	CASSQENLMNTEAFF
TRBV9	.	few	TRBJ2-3	TGTGCCAGCAGCGTTCGGGGGACCCAAAGCACAGATACGCAGTATTTT	CASSVRGTQSTDTQYF
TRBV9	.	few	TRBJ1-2	TGTGCCAGCAGCGTAGCGGACACCTTTGCCTATGGCTACACCTTC	CASSVADTFAYGYTF
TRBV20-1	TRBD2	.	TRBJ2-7	TGCAGTGCTAGTCCTAGCGGGACCTCCTACGAGCAGTACTTC	CSASPSGTSYEQYF
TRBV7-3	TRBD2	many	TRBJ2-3	TGTGCCAGCAACAACGGACTAGCCGATACGCAGTATTTT	CASNNGLADTQYF
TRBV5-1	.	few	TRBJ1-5	TGCGCCAGCAGCAAGGAGGTAAATCAGCCCCAGCATTTT	CASSKEVNQPQHF
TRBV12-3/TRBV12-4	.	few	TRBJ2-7	TGTGCCAGCAGTCAAAACGGGGGCAGGGGCACCTACGAGCAGTACTTC	CASSQNGGRGTYEQYF
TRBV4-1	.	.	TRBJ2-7	TGCGCCAGCAGCCAAGGTCAGGGGGACTTGAGTTACGAGCAGTACTTC	CASSQGQGDLSYEQYF
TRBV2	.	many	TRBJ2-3	TGCGGGGGTAGTGTGCGCACAGATACGCAGTATTTT	CGGSVRTDTQYF
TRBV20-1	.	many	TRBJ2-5	TGCAGTGCTAGTACGCGGGATGGGACCCAGTACTTC	CSASTRDGTQYF
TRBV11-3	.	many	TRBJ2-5	TGTGCCAGCAGCTCTCGACACGGATCTCAAGAGACCCAGTACTTC	CASSSRHGSQETQYF
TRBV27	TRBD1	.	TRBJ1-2	TGTGCCAGCAGTTCCTCATCCCCCGGGACAGCCGCCTATGGCTACACCTTC	CASSSSSPGTAAYGYTF
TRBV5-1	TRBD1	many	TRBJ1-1	TGCGCCAGCAGCTCGGGACAGATGAACACTGAAGCTTTCTTT	CASSSGQMNTEAFF
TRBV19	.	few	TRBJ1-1	TGTGCCAGTAGTATAGCTCAGGGGAGTCCGAACACTGAAGCTTTCTTT	CASSIAQGSPNTEAFF
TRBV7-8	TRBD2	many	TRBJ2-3	TGTGCCAGCACCTTTAGGGGCGGGAGGGAGGATACGCAGTATTTT	CASTFRGGREDTQYF
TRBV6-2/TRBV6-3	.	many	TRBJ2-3	TGTGCCAGCAGTTACCTGGGGACAGATACGCAGTATTTT	CASSYLGTDTQYF
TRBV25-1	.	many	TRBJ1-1	TGTGCCACCTGGGGACGTCTGAACGCTGAAGCTTTCTTT	CATWGRLNAEAFF
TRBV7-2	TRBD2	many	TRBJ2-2	TGTGCCAGCAGCTTACCACTAGCGGGCACTGAGCTGTTTTTT	CASSLPLAGTELFF
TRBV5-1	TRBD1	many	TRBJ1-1	TGCGCCAGCAGCCCTCAGGGGGCCAGCACTGAAGCTTTCTTT	CASSPQGASTEAFF
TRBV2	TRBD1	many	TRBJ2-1	TGTGCCAGCAGCTGGGACAGGTCGGAGCAGTTCTTC	CASSWDRSEQFF
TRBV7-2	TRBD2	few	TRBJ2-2	TGTGCCAGCAGCTCCAGCGGGAGGTTCGGCACCGGGGAGCTGTTTTTT	CASSSSGRFGTGELFF
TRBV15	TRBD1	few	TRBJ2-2	TGTGCCACCAGCACGGACAGGTACACCGGGGAGCTGCTTTTT	CATSTDRYTGELLF
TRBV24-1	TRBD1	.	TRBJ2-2	TGTGCCACCAGTGACGAAAGGACAGGCACCGGGGAGCTGTTTTTT	CATSDERTGTGELFF
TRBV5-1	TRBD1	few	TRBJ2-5	TGCGCCAGCAGCTTGGCCACAGGGGGGGAGACCCAGTACTTC	CASSLATGGETQYF
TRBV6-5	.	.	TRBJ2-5	TGTGCCAGCAGTTTCGGGGCGCTGGAGACCCAGTACTTC	CASSFGALETQYF
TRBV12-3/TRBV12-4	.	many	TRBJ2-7	TGTGCCAGCAGCGTTCTACTCTACGAGCAGTACTTC	CASSVLLYEQYF
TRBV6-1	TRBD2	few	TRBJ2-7	TGTGCCAGCACCACTCCTGGCGGGAGATACGAGCAGTACTTC	CASTTPGGRYEQYF
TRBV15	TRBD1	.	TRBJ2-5	TGTGCCACCAGCCAAATTGAAGGGACAGGGGGTCTGAAGACCCAGTACTTC	CATSQIEGTGGLKTQYF
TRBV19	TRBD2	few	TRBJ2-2	TGTGCCAGTAGTTGGCGACTAGCGGGAGGAGGTACCGGGGAGCTGTTTTTT	CASSWRLAGGGTGELFF
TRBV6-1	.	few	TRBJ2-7	TGTGCCAGCAGACTGCTCCGACAGGAGACCTACGAGCAGTACTTC	CASRLLRQETYEQYF
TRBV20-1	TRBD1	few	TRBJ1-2	TGCAGTGCTGCCCCCGGGACAGACTGGACCTTC	CSAAPGTDWTF
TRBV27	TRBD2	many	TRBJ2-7	TGTGCCAGCAGTTTCCGCGGGAGTCTATACGAGCAGTACTTC	CASSFRGSLYEQYF
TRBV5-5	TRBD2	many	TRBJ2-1	TGTGCCAGCAGCTCGACTAGCGGGAGGGCTAGTGAGCAGTTCTTC	CASSSTSGRASEQFF
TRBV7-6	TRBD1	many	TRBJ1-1	TGTGCCAGCAGCTTAACTGGACAGGGAGAAGCTTTCTTT	CASSLTGQGEAFF
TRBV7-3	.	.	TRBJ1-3	TGTGCCAGCTCCCTTAATGGGGCAACCTCTGGAAACACCATATATTTT	CASSLNGATSGNTIYF